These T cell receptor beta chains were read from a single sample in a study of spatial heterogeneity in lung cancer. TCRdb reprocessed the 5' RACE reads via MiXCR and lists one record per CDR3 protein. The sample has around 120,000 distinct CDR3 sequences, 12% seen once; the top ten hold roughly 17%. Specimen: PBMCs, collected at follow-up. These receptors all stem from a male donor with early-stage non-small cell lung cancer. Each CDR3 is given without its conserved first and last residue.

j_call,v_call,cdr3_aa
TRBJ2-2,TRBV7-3,ASSLSPLNTGELF
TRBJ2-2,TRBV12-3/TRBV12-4,ASSLGSGNTGELF
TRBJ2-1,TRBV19,ASSGGGTSYNEQF
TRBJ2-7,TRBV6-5,ASRRQGGYEQY
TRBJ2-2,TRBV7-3,ASSWTGGELF
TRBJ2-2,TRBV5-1,ASRDRANGELF
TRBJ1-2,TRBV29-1,SVGYGAGDGYT
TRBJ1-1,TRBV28,ASSRASAF
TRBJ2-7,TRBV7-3,ASSAGVTYEQY
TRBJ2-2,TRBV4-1,ASSQGPQGSGELF
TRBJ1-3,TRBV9,ASSPQTVSGNTIY
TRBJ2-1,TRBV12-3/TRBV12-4,ASNPYNEQF
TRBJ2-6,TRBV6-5,ASSQLSGANVLT
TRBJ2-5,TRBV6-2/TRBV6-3,ASSGGGETQY
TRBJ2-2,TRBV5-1,ASSLEGQPNTGELF
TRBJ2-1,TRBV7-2,ASSRLAGGFDEQF
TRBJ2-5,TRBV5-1,ASSLEARGTETQY
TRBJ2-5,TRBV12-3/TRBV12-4,ATIYPRWSREETQY
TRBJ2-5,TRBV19,ASSVGTGQETQY
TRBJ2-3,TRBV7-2,ASSYRGASTDTQY
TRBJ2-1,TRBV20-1,SAPSGYNEQF
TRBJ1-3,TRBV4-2,ASSQDNVRTGGNTIY
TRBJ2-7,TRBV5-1,ASSIKGGDEQY
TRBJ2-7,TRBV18,ASSPELANYEQY
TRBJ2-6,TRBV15,ATSSRLSSGANVLT
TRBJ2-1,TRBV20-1,SAQSGGVMNEQF
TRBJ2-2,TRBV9,ASSVDRVDGELF
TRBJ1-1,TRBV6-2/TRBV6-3,ASSPERGTEAF
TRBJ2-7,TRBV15,ATSRDDRREQY
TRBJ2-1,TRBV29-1,SVDASGGTRYNEQF
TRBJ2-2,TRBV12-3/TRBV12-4,ASSPLFAGGQTGELF
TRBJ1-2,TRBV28,ASSLAGTLARGYT
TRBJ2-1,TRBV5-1,ASSLDPGGAIEQF
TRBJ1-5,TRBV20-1,SARFGQANQPQH
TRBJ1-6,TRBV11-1,ASSLAGGAWSPLH
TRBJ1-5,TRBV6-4,ASSGGAGEQPQH
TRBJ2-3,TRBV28,ASGGASADTQY
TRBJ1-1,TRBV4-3,ASSLQTGAPNTEAF
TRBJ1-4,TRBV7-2,ASSPTGSNSGKLF
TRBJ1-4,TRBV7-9,ASSLGVVRATNEKLF
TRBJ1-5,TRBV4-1,ASSQTPFRGPQPQH
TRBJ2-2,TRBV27,ASSFQGMNTGELF
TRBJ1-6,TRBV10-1,ASSGARDSPLH
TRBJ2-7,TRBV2,ASVRDRLYEQY
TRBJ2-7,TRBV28,ASSPNSGTGYEQY
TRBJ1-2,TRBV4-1,ASSQDLATPYGYT
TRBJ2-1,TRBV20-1,SARSGSFEQF
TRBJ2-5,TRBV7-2,ASSLAGTSGGREETQY
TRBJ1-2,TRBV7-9,ASSSQFNYGYT
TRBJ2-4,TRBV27,ASSPLRTSGGTAKNIQY